Sequencing of this T cell receptor (beta chain) was carried out in a study of T cells in Graves' hyperthyroidism and ophthalmopathy. Regions amplified from RNA transcripts were the TCR beta CDR3 regions. The HTBI primer set drove a first-round RT-PCR of the TCR CDR3. In TCRdb, the multiplex PCR reads were re-called with MiXCR into one record per CDR3 protein. This table has almost 350,000 distinct CDR3 sequences, around 18% appearing once. This clonotype was counted at least ten times. Germline V gene sequence: CDR1 SQVTM, CDR2 ANQGSEA. The CDR3 length is 13 residues. The ends lost 7 bases at V and 2 bases at J; junction bases unmatched: 5.

The chain joins TRBV29-1 to TRBJ2-7, with 10 bases matching TRBD2. The source of this sequence is a middle-aged woman with Graves' ophthalmopathy. Sequenced sample: blood. CDR3 in amino acids: CSGTSGTTYEQYF. CDR3 nucleotides: TGCAGCGGTACTAGCGGGACAACCTACGAGCAGTACTTC.